The 25 T cell receptor beta chains reported below all come from one sample, sequenced in a study of breast tumors, draining lymph nodes, adjacent tissues. Axillary draining lymph nodes of breast cancer patients supplied the node samples. One entry per CDR3 protein results from TCRdb running MiXCR on the multiplex PCR reads. The table records approximately 180,000 distinct CDR3 sequences, 33% of them present only once. The sequencing input was axillary lymph node tissue. These receptors were taken from a female donor with breast cancer. Some clones in this sample may be carry-over from other donors' samples.

This clonotype was seen many times. V and J are TRBV28 and TRBJ1-4, with D perhaps TRBD1 (6 bases). Trimming took 5 bases from V and 11 from J, leaving 15 bases between them. CDR3 length: 13 residues. Per the germline V gene, CDR1 is MDHEN and CDR2 is SYDVKM. The CDR3 sequence: CASSATGRVKLFF. In DNA form, the CDR3 reads TGTGCCAGCAGTGCTACAGGGAGGGTGAAACTGTTTTTT.

This clonotype was recorded many times. The chain links TRBV4-1 to TRBJ2-3; no reliable D call. This CDR3 comprises 12 residues. Trimming shortened V by 0 bases and J by 6 bases, and 4 bases separated the two germline ends. CDR1 and CDR2 (germline): MGHRA, YSYEKL. CDR3 nucleotides: TGCGCCAGCAGCCAAGATCTCGATACGCAGTATTTT. It codes for CASSQDLDTQYF.

The V call is TRBV29-1, the J call TRBJ2-6; D not resolved. Between the trimmed V and J ends, which lost 6 bases and 5 bases, there was a span of 5 bases. Germline CDR1 is SQVTM and CDR2 is ANQGSEA. This CDR3 has 11 amino acids. CDR3 amino acids: CSVPRANVLTF. As DNA, the CDR3 is TGCAGCGTCCCCCGGGCCAACGTCCTGACTTTC.

The chain links TRBV12-3 or TRBV12-4 to TRBJ1-6; 7 bases agree with TRBD1. The CDR3 has 16 residues. V shed 5 bases and J 8 bases; nucleotides not matched to a gene: 12. This chain's CDR3 is CASSRRQGRRDSPLHF. As DNA, the CDR3 is TGTGCCAGCAGTCGCAGACAGGGCCGGAGGGATTCACCCCTCCACTTT.

This clonotype was picked up many times. V gene TRBV6-1 combines with J gene TRBJ2-2; D gene unclear. CDR1 MNHNS and CDR2 SASEGT come from the germline V gene. This CDR3 contains 12 residues. V lost 2 bases and J lost 6, with 4 bases in between. DNA for the CDR3: TGTGCCAGCAGTGAATATCCCGGGGAGCTGTTTTTT. Its protein is CASSEYPGELFF.

Ten or more counts support this clonotype. CDR3 nucleotides: TGTGCCAGCAGTTGGGACCGATTGGGAACCTACGAGCAGTACTTC. Translation gives CASSWDRLGTYEQYF. V usage is TRBV6-5 and J usage is TRBJ2-7; D tentatively reads TRBD1 or TRBD2 (5 bases each). The CDR3 length is 15 residues. Germline V gene data show CDR1 as MNHEY and CDR2 as SVGAGI. V gave up 4 bases and J gave up 2 bases, with 15 bases separating them.

This chain connects TRBV5-8 to TRBJ1-1; D remains unclear. Trimming cost V 9 bases and J 2 bases, with 8 bases left between them. The germline V gene encodes CDR1 SGHTS and CDR2 YDEGEE. This CDR3 is 11 amino acids long. CDR3 amino acids: CAIRFNTEAFF. The CDR3 DNA follows: TGTGCCATACGGTTCAACACTGAAGCTTTCTTT.

This clonotype was counted ten times or more. The CDR3 loop is CASSQDRGYEQYF. The DNA of the CDR3 is TGCGCCAGCAGCCAAGATCGAGGTTACGAGCAGTACTTC. The chain combines TRBV4-1 with TRBJ2-7; D unresolved. CDR3 length: 13 amino acids. The germline CDR1 and CDR2 sequences are MGHRA and YSYEKL. Trimming removed 0 bases from V and 4 bases from J, with 7 bases in between.

In its sample, this clonotype was seen many times. V usage is TRBV20-1 and J usage is TRBJ2-3; weak D call: TRBD2 (5 bases). The CDR3 contains 15 residues. Looked up from germline, CDR1 is DFQATT and CDR2 is SNEGSKA (reference sequence). Trimming shortened V by 1 base and J by 6 bases, and 17 bases separated the two germline ends. For the CDR3, the DNA is TGCAGTGCTAGAGGGGTCTCAGAGGGTGCGGATACGCAGTATTTT. This gives the protein CSARGVSEGADTQYF.

In its sample, this clonotype was seen a few times. This may be a read error: a much more frequent sequence differs by one nucleotide. The chain couples TRBV6-5 to TRBJ2-7; 7 nucleotides match TRBD2. Germline trimming cut 5 bases from V and 6 bases from J; bases unmatched to any gene: 7. The V gene's germline CDR1 is MNHEY and CDR2 SVGAGI. This CDR3 is built from 13 residues. CDR3 amino acids: CASSHGGGFEQYF. The CDR3 nucleotides are TGTGCCAGCAGTCATGGGGGGGGGTTCGAGCAGTACTTC.

This rearrangement joins TRBV20-1 to TRBJ1-6, with TRBD1 identical over 7 bases. Trimming at V came to 1 base and at J to 9 bases, leaving 3 bases not matched to a gene. Germline V gene sequence: CDR1 DFQATT, CDR2 SNEGSKA (reference sequence). The length of the CDR3 is 13 residues. DNA for the CDR3: TGCAGTGCTAGAGTAGGGGGCAGTTCACCCCTCCACTTT. Amino acids: CSARVGGSSPLHF.

This clonotype was observed at least ten times. V usage is TRBV5-8 and J usage is TRBJ2-1, with TRBD2 as a possible D gene (5 bases). CDR3 size: 13 residues. Germline CDR1 is SGHTS and CDR2 is YDEGEE. Trimming left V 5 bases short and J 7 bases short, with 13 bases between. CDR3 in DNA: TGTGCCAGCAGGGAACTGGGGAGAAATGAGCAGTTCTTC. The encoded protein is CASRELGRNEQFF.

This clonotype was counted between two and nine times. A much larger clonotype is one base distant, so this may be a read error. CDR3 region: CSARRDRGPTEQFF. DNA for the CDR3: TGCAGTGCTAGAAGGGACAGGGGGCCCACTGAGCAGTTCTTC. The chain links TRBV20-1 to TRBJ2-1, with 12 bases fitting TRBD1. This CDR3 is built from 14 residues. Losses at the gene ends were 2 bases for V and 9 bases for J; bases not matched to a gene: 5. From germline, CDR1 is DFQATT and CDR2 SNEGSKA (reference sequence).

The table lists this clonotype with a few counts. CDR3 sequence reads: CASSEAPNTEAFF. For the CDR3, the DNA is TGTGCCAGCAGTGAGGCCCCGAACACTGAAGCTTTCTTT. The V and J genes are TRBV7-3 and TRBJ1-1; D not resolved. Per the germline V gene, CDR1 is SGHTA and CDR2 is FQGTGA. V was pared by 6 bases and J by 1 base, with 9 bases between. The CDR3 length is 13 residues.

This clonotype has ten or more counts. The J gene is TRBJ1-5, the V gene TRBV6-5; 8 positions match TRBD1. The V and J ends lost 6 bases and 2 bases, in that order; junction bases with no gene match: 9. Germline-derived CDR1 and CDR2 are MNHEY and SVGAGI. The CDR3 covers 16 residues. The CDR3 reads CASRPTSGGGNQPQHF. In DNA form, the CDR3 reads TGTGCCAGCAGGCCAACCTCAGGGGGCGGCAATCAGCCCCAGCATTTT.

This clonotype was detected many times. The chain uses TRBV12-3 or TRBV12-4 and TRBJ2-7; D call uncertain. The CDR3 loop spans 14 amino acids. Trimming took off 6 bases at V and 6 bases at J, with 18 bases between the two ends. DNA of the CDR3: TGTGCCAGCAGGTGGACCTCCGTAGGCTCCGAGCAGTACTTC. Its protein is CASRWTSVGSEQYF.

The chain uses TRBV29-1 and TRBJ1-1; maybe TRBD1 (5 bases). This CDR3 region has 21 residues. Germline V gene data show CDR1 as SQVTM and CDR2 as ANQGSEA. Trimming removed 6 bases at V and 4 bases at J, with 39 bases between. The CDR3 bases are TGCAGCGTCTCCCCGGGACGGACTCAATTCCCGCCCGAACGGGGGGGCACTGAAGCTTTCTTT. Residues: CSVSPGRTQFPPERGGTEAFF.

This clonotype was counted only a few times. The CDR3 loop is CAIGLGQGNTEAFF. Written as DNA, the CDR3 is TGTGCCATCGGACTTGGACAGGGGAACACTGAAGCTTTCTTT. The chain combines TRBV10-3 with TRBJ1-1, with 8 bases that match TRBD1. The ends lost 8 bases at V and 1 base at J; junction bases unmatched: 6. CDR1 is ENHRY, CDR2 SYGVKD, per germline. The CDR3 covers 14 residues.

This clonotype was detected many times. This chain connects TRBV10-2 to TRBJ1-2, with D possibly matching TRBD1 (6 bases). Germline V gene sequence: CDR1 WSHSY, CDR2 SAAADI. V lost 3 bases and J lost 7, with 9 bases in between. This CDR3 is 12 amino acids long. The CDR3 coding sequence is TGCGCCAGCAGTGACCCAGGGGCTGGCTACACCTTC. This encodes CASSDPGAGYTF.

This clonotype was seen at least ten times. V usage is TRBV6-1 and J usage is TRBJ2-2; TRBD2 aligns across 12 bases. The germline CDR1 and CDR2 sequences are MNHNS and SASEGT. After removal of 5 bases from V and 2 bases from J, the junction contained 9 bases not matched to a gene. CDR3 length: 18 residues. The chain's CDR3 is CASSYRTSGAANTGELFF. The CDR3 nucleotides read TGTGCCAGCAGTTACCGGACTAGCGGGGCAGCAAACACCGGGGAGCTGTTTTTT.

This clonotype was observed at least ten times. One junction end does not reproduce the germline sequence, and a read error may be involved. The DNA of the CDR3 is TGTGCTAGCAGCCGGACAGGGGTTAATGAAAAACTGTTTTTT. As protein: CASSRTGVNEKLFF. The V and J genes are TRBV7-7 and TRBJ1-4; 9 bases are a match to TRBD1. The CDR3 spans 14 residues. Germline V gene lookup returns CDR1 SSHAT and CDR2 FNYEAQ (reference sequence).

This clonotype has only a few counts. The chain employs TRBV5-1 and TRBJ1-2; tentatively, D is TRBD1 (5 bases). The V and J ends lost 6 bases and 6 bases respectively, with 27 bases between them. Germline loops: CDR1 SGHRS, CDR2 YFSETQ. The CDR3 extends over 17 amino acids. Here the CDR3 reads CASIPRVAGGGWNGYTF. The CDR3 coding sequence is TGCGCCAGCATCCCCCGGGTAGCCGGGGGGGGTTGGAATGGCTACACCTTC.

In its sample, this clonotype was seen many times. V is TRBV5-4 and J is TRBJ1-4; maybe TRBD1 (6 bases). V was pared by 1 base and J by 1 base, with 8 bases between. From germline, CDR1 is SGHNT and CDR2 YYREEE (reference sequence). The CDR3 has 15 residues. CDR3 sequence (DNA): TGTGCCAGCAGCTTGCGGGGGCAAACTAATGAAAAACTGTTTTTT. This codes for CASSLRGQTNEKLFF.

This clonotype was seen only a few times. The chain couples TRBV5-8 to TRBJ2-2; D is ambiguous. Germline loops: CDR1 SGHTS, CDR2 YDEGEE. This CDR3 contains 14 residues. Trimming removed 0 bases at V and 6 bases at J, with 9 bases between. The CDR3 nucleotides are TGTGCCAGCAGCTTGGGGGTTTCCGCCGGGGAGCTGTTTTTT. It is translated as CASSLGVSAGELFF.

Only a few counts were recorded for this clonotype. This could be a read error, since a much larger clone is one nucleotide away. J is TRBJ2-7 and V is TRBV20-1; D gene ambiguous. Looked up from germline, CDR1 is DFQATT and CDR2 is SNEGSKA (reference sequence). The CDR3 contains 13 residues. This chain's CDR3 is CSARLPGIYAQYF. In DNA form, the CDR3 reads TGCAGTGCTAGATTGCCCGGAATCTACGCGCAGTACTTC.